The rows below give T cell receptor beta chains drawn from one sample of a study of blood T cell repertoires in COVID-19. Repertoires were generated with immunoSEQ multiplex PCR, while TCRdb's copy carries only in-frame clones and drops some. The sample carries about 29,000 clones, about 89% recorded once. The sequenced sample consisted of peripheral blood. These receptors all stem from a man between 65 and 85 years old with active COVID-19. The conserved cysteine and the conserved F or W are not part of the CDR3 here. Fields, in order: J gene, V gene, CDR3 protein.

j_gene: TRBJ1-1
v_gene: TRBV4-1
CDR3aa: ASSQALAGNTEAF

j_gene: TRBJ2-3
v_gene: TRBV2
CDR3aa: ASSDRGGTQY

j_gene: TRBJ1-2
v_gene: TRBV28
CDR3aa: ASSNDRDGYT

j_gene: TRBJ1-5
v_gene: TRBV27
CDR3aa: ASSSARGLNQPQH

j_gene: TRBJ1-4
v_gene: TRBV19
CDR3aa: ASRRVGSATNEKLF

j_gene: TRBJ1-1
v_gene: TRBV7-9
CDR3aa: ASSLSQGAEAF

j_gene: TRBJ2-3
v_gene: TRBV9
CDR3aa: ASSTRQGPGVDTQY

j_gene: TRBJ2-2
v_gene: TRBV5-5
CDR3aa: ASRTRLALNTGELF

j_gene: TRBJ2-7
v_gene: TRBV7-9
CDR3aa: ASSAASAREQY

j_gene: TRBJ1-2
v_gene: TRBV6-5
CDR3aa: ASSTGGRAYGYT

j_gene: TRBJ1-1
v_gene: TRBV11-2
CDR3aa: ASSQPPGGALTEAF

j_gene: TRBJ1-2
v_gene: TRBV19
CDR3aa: ASSIETGTGKT

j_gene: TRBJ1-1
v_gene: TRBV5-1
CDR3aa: ASSLAGGAREAF

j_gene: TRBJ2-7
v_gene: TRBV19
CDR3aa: ASSIPGQGAYEQY

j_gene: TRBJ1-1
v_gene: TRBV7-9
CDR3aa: ASSSSRVGNTEAF

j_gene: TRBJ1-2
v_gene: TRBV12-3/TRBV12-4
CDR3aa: ASSPPGTGTYT

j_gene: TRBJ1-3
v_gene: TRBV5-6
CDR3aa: ASSLVGTGSGNTIY

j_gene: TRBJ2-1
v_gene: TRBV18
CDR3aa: ASSPGTSGVWEQF

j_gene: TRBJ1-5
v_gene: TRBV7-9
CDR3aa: ASSSGDSNQPQH

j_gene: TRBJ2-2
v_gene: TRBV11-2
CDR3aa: ASSFRLADTGELF

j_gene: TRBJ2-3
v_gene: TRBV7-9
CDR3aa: ASSLARQNTDTQY

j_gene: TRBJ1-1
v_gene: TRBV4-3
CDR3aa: ASSHVPLNTEAF

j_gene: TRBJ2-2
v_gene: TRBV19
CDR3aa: ASSMTDTGELF

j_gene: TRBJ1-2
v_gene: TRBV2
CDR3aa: ASSVGQLSGYT

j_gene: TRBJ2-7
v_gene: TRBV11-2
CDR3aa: ASSLSRQGGEQY

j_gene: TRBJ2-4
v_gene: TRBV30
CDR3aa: AWRPRGGGAKNIQY

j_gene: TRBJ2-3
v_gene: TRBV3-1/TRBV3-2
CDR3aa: ASSQDRRGGTDTQY

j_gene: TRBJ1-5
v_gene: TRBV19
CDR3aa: ASRWNSLGNQPQH

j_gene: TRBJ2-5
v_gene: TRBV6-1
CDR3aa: ASSKATSGGYQETQY

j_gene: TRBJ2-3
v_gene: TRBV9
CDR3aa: ASSVTRGRDTQY

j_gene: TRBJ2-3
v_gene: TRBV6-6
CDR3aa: ASSPPPQGRGTDTQY

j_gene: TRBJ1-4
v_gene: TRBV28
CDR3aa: AARGRGEKLF

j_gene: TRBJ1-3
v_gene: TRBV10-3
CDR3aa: AISESGTRLTLGNTIY

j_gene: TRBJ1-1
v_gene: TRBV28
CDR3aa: ASRGGQGVGAF

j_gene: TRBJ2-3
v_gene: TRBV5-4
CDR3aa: ASSLDSADTQY

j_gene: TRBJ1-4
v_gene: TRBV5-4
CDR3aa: ASSLATGLTNEKLF

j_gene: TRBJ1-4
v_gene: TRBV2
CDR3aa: ASGTVSNEKLF

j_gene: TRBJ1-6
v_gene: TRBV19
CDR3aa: ASSQGNSPLH

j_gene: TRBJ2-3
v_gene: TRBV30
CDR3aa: AWSRLHTDTQY

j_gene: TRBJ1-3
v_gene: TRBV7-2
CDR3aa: ASSFGQGSGNTIY

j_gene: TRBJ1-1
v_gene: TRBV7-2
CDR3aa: ASSAGASGSAEAF

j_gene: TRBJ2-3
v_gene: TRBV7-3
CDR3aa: ASSLTPGLNTDTQY

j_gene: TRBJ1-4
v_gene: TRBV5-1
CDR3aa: ASSLDPATNEKLF